This T cell receptor (beta chain) was observed in a study of T cell repertoires in cytomegalovirus infection. TCRdb redid the calling of the reads with MiXCR, one entry per CDR3 protein. The repertoire includes over 300,000 distinct CDR3 sequences, roughly a sixth of them detected once, and approximately 12% sits in the top ten. The TCR originated in a human donor in good health (CMV status not recorded). Some clones in this sample may be carry-over from other donors' samples. What was sequenced was PBMCs.

CDR3 in amino acids: CASSTTGYTEAFF. CDR3 nucleotides: TGTGCCAGCAGTACCACAGGGTACACTGAAGCTTTCTTT. V is TRBV6-5 and J is TRBJ1-1; a weak D match, TRBD1 (6 bases). Germline CDR1 MNHEY, CDR2 SVGAGI. The CDR3 length is 13 residues. Trimming removed 5 bases from V and 3 bases from J, with 10 bases in between.